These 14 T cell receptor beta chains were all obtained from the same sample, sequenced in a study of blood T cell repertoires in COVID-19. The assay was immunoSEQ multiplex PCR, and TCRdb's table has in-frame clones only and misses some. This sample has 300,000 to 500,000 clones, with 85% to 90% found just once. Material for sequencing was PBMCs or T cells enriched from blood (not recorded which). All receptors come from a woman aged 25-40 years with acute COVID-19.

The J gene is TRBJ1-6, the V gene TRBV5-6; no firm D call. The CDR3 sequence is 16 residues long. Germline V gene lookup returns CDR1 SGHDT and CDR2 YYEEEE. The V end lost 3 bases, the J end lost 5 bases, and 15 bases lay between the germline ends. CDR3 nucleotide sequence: TGTGCCAGCAGCTGGAGGCGCGGGGAAAATAATTCACCCCTCCACTTT. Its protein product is CASSWRRGENNSPLHF.

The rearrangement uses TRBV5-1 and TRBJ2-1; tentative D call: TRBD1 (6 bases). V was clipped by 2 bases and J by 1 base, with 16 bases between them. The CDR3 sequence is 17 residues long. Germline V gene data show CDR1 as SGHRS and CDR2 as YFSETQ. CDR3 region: CASSFRTVNPSYNEQFF. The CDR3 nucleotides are TGCGCCAGCAGCTTCCGGACAGTGAACCCTTCCTACAATGAGCAGTTCTTC. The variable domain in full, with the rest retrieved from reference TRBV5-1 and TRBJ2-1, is KAGVTQTPRYLIKTRGQQVTLSCSPISGHRSVSWYQQTPGQGLQFLFEYFSETQRNKGNFPGRFSGRQFSNSRSEMNVSTLELGDSALYLCASSFRTVNPSYNEQFFGPGTRLTVL.

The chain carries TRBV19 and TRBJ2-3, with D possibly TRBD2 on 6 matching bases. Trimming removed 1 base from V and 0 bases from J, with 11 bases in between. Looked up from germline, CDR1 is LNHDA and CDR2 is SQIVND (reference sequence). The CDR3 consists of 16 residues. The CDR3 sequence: CASSIVPGTSTDTQYF. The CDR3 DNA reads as TGTGCCAGTAGTATAGTCCCAGGGACTAGCACAGATACGCAGTATTTT.

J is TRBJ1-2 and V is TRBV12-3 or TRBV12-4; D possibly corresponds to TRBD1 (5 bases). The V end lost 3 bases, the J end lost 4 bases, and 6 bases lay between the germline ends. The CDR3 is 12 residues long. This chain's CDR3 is CASSLGPYGYTF. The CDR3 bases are TGTGCCAGCAGTTTGGGGCCCTATGGCTACACCTTC.

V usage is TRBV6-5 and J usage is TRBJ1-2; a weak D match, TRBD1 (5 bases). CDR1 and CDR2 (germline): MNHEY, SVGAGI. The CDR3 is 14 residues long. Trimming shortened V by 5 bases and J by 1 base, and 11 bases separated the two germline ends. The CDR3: CASSPTDLNYGYTF. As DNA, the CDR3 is TGTGCCAGCAGTCCGACAGACCTTAACTATGGCTACACCTTC.

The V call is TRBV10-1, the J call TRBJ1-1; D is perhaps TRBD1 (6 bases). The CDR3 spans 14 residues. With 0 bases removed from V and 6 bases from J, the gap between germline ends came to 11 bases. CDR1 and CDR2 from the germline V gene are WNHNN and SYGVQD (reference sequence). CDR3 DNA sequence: TGCGCCAGCAGTGAGTCGGCAGGGGTGGCTGAAGCTTTCTTT. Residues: CASSESAGVAEAFF.

The CDR3 here is CASSPDHGRQGSYYGYTF. The CDR3 DNA follows: TGCGCCAGCAGCCCAGATCACGGCCGACAGGGTAGTTACTATGGCTACACCTTC. The V and J genes are TRBV4-1 and TRBJ1-2; 7 nucleotides line up with TRBD1. J was trimmed by 3 bases and V by 4 bases; bases with no gene match: 17. The CDR3 is made up of 18 amino acids. Germline loops: CDR1 MGHRA, CDR2 YSYEKL.

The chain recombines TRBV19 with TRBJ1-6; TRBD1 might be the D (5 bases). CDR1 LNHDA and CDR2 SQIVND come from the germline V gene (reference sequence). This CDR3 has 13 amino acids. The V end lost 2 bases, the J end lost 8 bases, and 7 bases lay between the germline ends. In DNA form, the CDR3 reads TGTGCCAGTAGTATACAGGGCGATTCACCCCTCCACTTT. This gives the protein CASSIQGDSPLHF.

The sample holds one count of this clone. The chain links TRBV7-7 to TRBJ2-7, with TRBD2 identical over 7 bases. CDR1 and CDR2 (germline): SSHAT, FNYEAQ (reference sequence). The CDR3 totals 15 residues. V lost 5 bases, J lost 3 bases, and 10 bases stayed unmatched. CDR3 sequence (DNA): TGTGCCAGCAGCGCCCGTTTGGGGGGGTACTACGAGCAGTACTTC. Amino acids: CASSARLGGYYEQYF.

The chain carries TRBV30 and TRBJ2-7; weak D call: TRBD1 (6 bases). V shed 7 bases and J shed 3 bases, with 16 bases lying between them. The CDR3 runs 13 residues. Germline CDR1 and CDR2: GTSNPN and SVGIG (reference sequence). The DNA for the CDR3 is TGTGCCTACCTACCGACAGGAAACTACGAGCAGTACTTC. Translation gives CAYLPTGNYEQYF.

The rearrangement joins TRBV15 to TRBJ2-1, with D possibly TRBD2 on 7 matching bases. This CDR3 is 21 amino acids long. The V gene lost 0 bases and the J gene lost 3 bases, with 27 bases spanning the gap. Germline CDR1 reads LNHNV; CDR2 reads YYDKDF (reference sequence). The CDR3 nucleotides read TGTGCCACCAGCAGAGATCGTAGGGGAGGGGACCCAAGGGGGGTCTACAATGAGCAGTTCTTC. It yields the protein CATSRDRRGGDPRGVYNEQFF.

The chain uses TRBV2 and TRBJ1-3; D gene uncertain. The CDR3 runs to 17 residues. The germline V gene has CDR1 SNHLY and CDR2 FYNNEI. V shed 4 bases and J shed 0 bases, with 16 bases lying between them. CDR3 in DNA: TGTGCCAGCAGTGGGAGGCAGACTACCTACTCTGGAAACACCATATATTTT. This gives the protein CASSGRQTTYSGNTIYF.

CDR3 sequence: CASSFGGGQTTLYGYTF. For the CDR3, the DNA is TGTGCCAGCAGCTTCGGTGGAGGACAGACGACTCTCTATGGCTACACCTTC. The rearrangement uses TRBV7-2 and TRBJ1-2; D perhaps matches TRBD1 (6 bases). Trimming pared 3 bases from V and 4 bases from J, leaving 21 bases between. Germline assignment: CDR1 SGHTA and CDR2 FQGNSA. CDR3 size: 17 residues. Full variable domain (missing parts from reference TRBV7-2 and TRBJ1-2): GAGVSQSPSNKVTEKGKDVELRCDPISGHTALYWYRQSLGQGLEFLIYFQGNSAPDKSGLPSDRFSAERTGGSVSTLTIQRTQQEDSAVYLCASSFGGGQTTLYGYTFGSGTRLTVV.

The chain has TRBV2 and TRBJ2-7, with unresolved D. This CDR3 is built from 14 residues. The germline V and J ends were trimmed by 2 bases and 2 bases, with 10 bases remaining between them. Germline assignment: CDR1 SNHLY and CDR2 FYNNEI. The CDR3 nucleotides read TGTGCCAGCAGTGAAACTCCGCAGGCCTACGAGCAGTACTTC. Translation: CASSETPQAYEQYF.